This T cell receptor (beta chain) was recovered during a study of CD8+ T cells in alopecia areata. A word on this clone: Antigen unknown.

The length of the CDR3 is 15 residues. The V gene lost 0 bases and the J gene lost 3 bases, with 12 bases spanning the gap. Looked up from germline, CDR1 is SGHRS and CDR2 is YFSETQ. The treatment: oral pan-JAK inhibitor, 5-10 mg twice daily. Study-wide findings and caveats: Persistence in scalp and blood during tofacitinib was observed for many expanded lesional clones.

Reverse transcribed after extraction, RNA yielded cDNA as the sequencing template. Assay: immunoSEQ multiplex PCR; the TCRdb copy retains only in-frame clones and omits some. Of about 190,000 clones in the sample, more than 50% are singletons; the top ten hold under 1.2%. The TCR originated in a human donor with alopecia areata. V is TRBV5-1 and J is TRBJ1-2; D unresolved. This sample comprised CD4+ T cells sorted from blood, obtained at week 24, from a patient treated with tofacitinib. In DNA, the CDR3 is TGCGCCAGCAGCTTGGCACCAGCCTCTGACTATGGCTACACCTTC. It codes for CASSLAPASDYGYTF.